The rows below give T cell receptor beta chains drawn from one sample of a study of cytomegalovirus exposure and HLA in healthy donors. The data were produced by immunoSEQ multiplex PCR, yet TCRdb's version contains in-frame clones alone and is incomplete. The sample shows about 98,000 clones, 55% to 75% of them seen only once. Sequenced sample: PBMCs. The origin of the receptors is a man aged 45 to 65 in good health and CMV-seronegative. Each CDR3 is given with its conserved first and last residue. The order of the fields is V gene, clone size, D gene, CDR3 length, J gene, CDR3 protein, CDR3 DNA. A D gene is named only where the DNA matches it firmly. Rows may omit the clone size; those that give it use once, few, many or a size class.

>TRBV4-2|NA|TRBD2|18|TRBJ2-7
CASSQDRGGSGRTYEQYF
TGTGCCAGCAGCCAAGATCGAGGTGGTAGCGGGCGAACCTACGAGCAGTACTTC
>TRBV7-9|NA|NA|18|TRBJ1-1
CASSLTSPGKSSGTEAFF
TGTGCCAGCAGCTTAACCTCGCCAGGGAAGAGTAGTGGCACTGAAGCTTTCTTT
>TRBV6-1|NA|NA|15|TRBJ1-5
CASSDYSWSNQPQHF
TGTGCCAGCAGTGACTACAGCTGGAGCAATCAGCCCCAGCATTTT
>TRBV27|NA|TRBD1|16|TRBJ1-2
CASSPGQGGEGYGYTF
TGTGCCAGCAGTCCCGGACAGGGGGGGGAGGGATATGGCTACACCTTC
>TRBV6-5|NA|NA|13|TRBJ1-2
CASSRQAHYGYTF
TGTGCCAGCAGTCGACAGGCTCATTATGGCTACACCTTC
>TRBV21-1|NA|NA|19|TRBJ2-3
CASSKKVTSGGKGTDTQYF
TGTGCCAGCAGCAAAAAGGTGACTAGCGGGGGGAAGGGGACAGATACGCAGTATTTT
>TRBV5-6|once|TRBD1|15|TRBJ2-3
CASSMGQGGTDTQYF
TGTGCCAGCAGCATGGGACAGGGAGGCACAGATACGCAGTATTTT
>TRBV27|NA|TRBD1|15|TRBJ1-1
CASSLFRQGGSEAFF
TGTGCCAGCAGTTTATTTCGCCAGGGGGGTTCTGAAGCTTTCTTT
>TRBV29-1|NA|TRBD2|16|TRBJ2-5
CSVSGTSGRIAETQYF
TGCAGCGTTTCCGGGACTAGCGGGAGGATTGCTGAGACCCAGTACTTC
>TRBV7-9|once|NA|19|TRBJ2-1
CASSLGLGARGGSYNEQFF
TGTGCCAGCAGCTTAGGTCTGGGGGCGCGTGGAGGTTCTTACAATGAGCAGTTCTTC
>TRBV29-1|few|NA|14|TRBJ2-3
CSVGGKAITDTQYF
TGCAGCGTTGGGGGCAAGGCCATCACAGATACGCAGTATTTT
>TRBV29-1|NA|TRBD1|13|TRBJ2-7
CSVVGQGASEQYF
TGCAGCGTTGTTGGACAGGGGGCGAGCGAGCAGTACTTC
>TRBV19|once|NA|14|TRBJ1-1
CASSTGLLNTEAFF
TGTGCCAGTAGTACCGGACTCCTGAACACTGAAGCTTTCTTT
>TRBV28|NA|NA|17|TRBJ1-6
CASSFVRTAPPGSPLHF
TGTGCCAGCAGTTTTGTCCGGACAGCGCCGCCGGGTTCACCCCTCCACTTT
>TRBV7-3|once|NA|12|TRBJ2-1
CASSVDSGEQFF
TGTGCCAGCAGCGTAGATAGTGGTGAGCAGTTCTTC
>TRBV9|NA|NA|15|TRBJ2-3
CASSPSLGLADTQYF
TGTGCCAGCAGCCCCTCCTTGGGGTTAGCGGATACGCAGTATTTT
>TRBV5-1|NA|NA|13|TRBJ2-7
CASSFGGDYEQYF
TGCGCCAGCAGCTTCGGCGGGGACTACGAGCAGTACTTC
>TRBV19|NA|TRBD1|15|TRBJ1-5
CASIPPGDRAGPQHF
TGTGCCAGTATTCCGCCGGGGGACAGAGCTGGGCCCCAGCATTTT
>TRBV11-2|few|NA|18|TRBJ2-6
CASSFSQWGESGANVLTF
TGTGCCAGCAGCTTTTCCCAGTGGGGGGAGAGTGGGGCCAACGTCCTGACTTTC
>TRBV29-1|NA|NA|13|TRBJ2-3
CSVMGGLGDTQYF
TGCAGCGTTATGGGGGGGCTGGGAGATACGCAGTATTTT
>TRBV6-5|NA|TRBD1|13|TRBJ1-1
CARTGKLNTEAFF
TGTGCCAGGACAGGGAAGCTTAACACTGAAGCTTTCTTT
>TRBV5-1|NA|NA|16|TRBJ2-5
CASTATAGARQETQYF
TGCGCCTCGACCGCCACCGCGGGGGCGCGGCAAGAGACCCAGTACTTC
>TRBV28|NA|NA|13|TRBJ1-2
CASSSITRGGYTF
TGTGCCAGCAGCTCCATCACCCGGGGTGGCTACACCTTC
>TRBV11-3|NA|NA|14|TRBJ2-7
CASSLGGPTNEQYF
TGTGCCAGCAGCTTAGGAGGGCCCACAAACGAGCAGTACTTC
>TRBV18|few|TRBD2|18|TRBJ2-3
CASSRSLSGRDGTDTQYF
TGTGCCAGCTCACGATCCCTTAGCGGGAGAGACGGCACAGATACGCAGTATTTT
>TRBV4-1|NA|NA|16|TRBJ2-1
CASSQGPGFSDNEQFF
TGCGCCAGCAGCCAAGGCCCCGGGTTTTCGGACAATGAGCAGTTCTTC
>TRBV27|NA|NA|14|TRBJ2-7
CAGSFGQFGYEQYF
TGTGCCGGCAGTTTTGGACAGTTCGGCTACGAGCAGTACTTC
>TRBV30|NA|NA|13|TRBJ1-4
CAWSQGDNEKLFF
TGTGCCTGGAGTCAAGGGGATAATGAAAAACTGTTTTTT
>TRBV19|few|NA|13|TRBJ2-7
CASSMGLLREQYF
TGTGCCAGTAGTATGGGGCTACTCAGAGAGCAGTACTTC
>TRBV19|NA|NA|15|TRBJ1-6
CASSTGQLGNSPLHF
TGTGCCAGTAGTACCGGACAGTTGGGAAATTCACCCCTCCACTTT
>TRBV6-6|NA|TRBD2|15|TRBJ2-2
CASSYSRLAGERLFF
TGTGCCAGCAGTTACTCAAGGCTAGCGGGAGAACGCCTGTTTTTT
>TRBV28|few|TRBD1|16|TRBJ2-6
CASSAGTGAGANVLTF
TGTGCCAGCAGTGCGGGGACAGGGGCGGGGGCCAACGTCCTGACTTTC
>TRBV6-1|NA|NA|10|TRBJ2-7
CASRLSEQYF
TGTGCCAGCCGTCTTTCCGAGCAGTACTTC
>TRBV27|NA|TRBD1|16|TRBJ2-2
CASSLAPGQGAGELFF
TGTGCCAGCAGTTTAGCCCCGGGACAGGGGGCCGGGGAGCTGTTTTTT
>TRBV28|few|NA|13|TRBJ2-5
CASSPQYQETQYF
TGTGCCAGCAGTCCCCAGTACCAAGAGACCCAGTACTTC